The table lists the clone carrying this TCR beta chain with many counts. Its antigen remains unidentified. One entry per CDR3 protein, called by TCRdb with MiXCR from the 5' RACE reads. The sample holds fewer than 20,000 distinct CDR3 sequences, about 3.6% seen once. CDR1 and CDR2 (germline): DFQATT, SNEGSKA (reference sequence). The CDR3 runs 16 residues. With 2 bases clipped from V and 2 bases from J, the junction kept 7 bases outside the gene matches. The sample originates from a study of neurological immune-mediated disorders. Points from the study as a whole: Multiple sclerosis patients had less TCR clonal expansion than even healthy controls, unlike HTLV-1-associated myelopathy. Across subjects, no CDR3 amino acid sequence appeared in expanded clones of more than one subject, a finding that suggested private repertoires in all groups.

Sequencing used CD8+ T cells from blood. V is TRBV20-1 and J is TRBJ2-3, with TRBD2 identical over 10 bases. The TCR comes from a woman between 35 and 50 years old in good health. Here the CDR3 reads CSARLAGEVVTDTQYF. The CDR3, as DNA: TGCAGTGCTAGACTAGCGGGAGAGGTAGTCACAGATACGCAGTATTTT.